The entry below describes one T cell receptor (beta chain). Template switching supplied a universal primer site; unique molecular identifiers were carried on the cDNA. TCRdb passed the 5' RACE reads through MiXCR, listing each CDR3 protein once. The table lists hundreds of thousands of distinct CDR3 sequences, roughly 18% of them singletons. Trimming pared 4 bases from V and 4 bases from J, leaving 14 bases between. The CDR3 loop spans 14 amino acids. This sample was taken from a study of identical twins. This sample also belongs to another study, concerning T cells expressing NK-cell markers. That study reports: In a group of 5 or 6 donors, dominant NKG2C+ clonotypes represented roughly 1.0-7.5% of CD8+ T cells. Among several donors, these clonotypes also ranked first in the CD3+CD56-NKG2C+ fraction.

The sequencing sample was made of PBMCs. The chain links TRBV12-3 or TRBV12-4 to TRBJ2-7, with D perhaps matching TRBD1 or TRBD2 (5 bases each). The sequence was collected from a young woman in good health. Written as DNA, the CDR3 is TGTGCCAGCAGTTCACGGGACGAAGGGTACGAGCAGTACTTC. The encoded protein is CASSSRDEGYEQYF.